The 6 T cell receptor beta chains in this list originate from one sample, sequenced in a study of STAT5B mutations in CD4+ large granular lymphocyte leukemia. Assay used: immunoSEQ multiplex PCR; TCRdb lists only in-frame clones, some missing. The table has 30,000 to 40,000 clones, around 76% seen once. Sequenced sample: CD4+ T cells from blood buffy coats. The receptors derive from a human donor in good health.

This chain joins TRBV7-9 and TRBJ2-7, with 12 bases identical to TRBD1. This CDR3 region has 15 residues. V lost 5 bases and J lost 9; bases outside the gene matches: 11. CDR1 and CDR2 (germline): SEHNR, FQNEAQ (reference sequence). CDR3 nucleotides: TGTGCCAGCAGCCCGGGGACAGGGGGCGAGGAGCGGCAGTACTTC. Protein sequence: CASSPGTGGEERQYF.

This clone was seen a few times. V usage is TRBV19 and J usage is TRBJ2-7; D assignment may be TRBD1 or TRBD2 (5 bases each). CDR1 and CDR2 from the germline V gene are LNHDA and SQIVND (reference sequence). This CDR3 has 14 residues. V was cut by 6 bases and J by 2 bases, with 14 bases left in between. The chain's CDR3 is CASSNGDGTYEQYF. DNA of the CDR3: TGTGCCAGTAGCAACGGGGACGGAACCTACGAGCAGTACTTC.

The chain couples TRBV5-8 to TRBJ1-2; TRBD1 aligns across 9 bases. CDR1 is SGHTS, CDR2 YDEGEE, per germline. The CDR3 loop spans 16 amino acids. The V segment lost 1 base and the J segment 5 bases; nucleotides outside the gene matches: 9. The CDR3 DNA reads TGTGCCAGCAGCTTGCCCCGGGACAGGGATTTTTATGGCTACACCTTC. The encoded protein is CASSLPRDRDFYGYTF.

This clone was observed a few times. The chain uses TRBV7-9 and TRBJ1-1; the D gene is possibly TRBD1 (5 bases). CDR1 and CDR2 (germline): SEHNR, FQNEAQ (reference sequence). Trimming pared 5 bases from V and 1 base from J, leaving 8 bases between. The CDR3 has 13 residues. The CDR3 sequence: CASSGGSNTEAFF. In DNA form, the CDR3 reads TGTGCCAGCAGCGGGGGGTCGAACACTGAAGCTTTCTTT.

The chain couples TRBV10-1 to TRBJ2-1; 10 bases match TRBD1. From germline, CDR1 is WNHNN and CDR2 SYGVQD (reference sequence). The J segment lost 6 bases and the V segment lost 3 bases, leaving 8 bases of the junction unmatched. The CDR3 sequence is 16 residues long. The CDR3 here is CASSDPDRGVSNEQFF. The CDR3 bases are TGCGCCAGCAGTGACCCGGACAGGGGGGTCTCCAATGAGCAGTTCTTC.

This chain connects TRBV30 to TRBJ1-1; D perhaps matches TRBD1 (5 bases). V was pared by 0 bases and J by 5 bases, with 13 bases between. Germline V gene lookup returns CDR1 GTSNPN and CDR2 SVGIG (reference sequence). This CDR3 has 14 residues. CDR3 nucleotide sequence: TGTGCCTGGAGTGTCTCGCAGGGTGAAACTGAAGCTTTCTTT. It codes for CAWSVSQGETEAFF.